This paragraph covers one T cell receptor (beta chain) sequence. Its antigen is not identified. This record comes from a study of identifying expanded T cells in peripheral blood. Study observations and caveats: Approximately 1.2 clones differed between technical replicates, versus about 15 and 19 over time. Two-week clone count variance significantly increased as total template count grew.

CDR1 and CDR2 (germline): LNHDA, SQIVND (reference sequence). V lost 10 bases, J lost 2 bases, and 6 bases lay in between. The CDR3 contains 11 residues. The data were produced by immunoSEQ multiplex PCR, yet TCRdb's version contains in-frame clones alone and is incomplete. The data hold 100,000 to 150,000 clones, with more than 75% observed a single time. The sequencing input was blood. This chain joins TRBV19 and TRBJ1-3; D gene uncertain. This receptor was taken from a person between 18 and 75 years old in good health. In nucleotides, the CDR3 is TGTGCCACGCTTGCTGGAAACACCATATATTTT. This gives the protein CATLAGNTIYF.